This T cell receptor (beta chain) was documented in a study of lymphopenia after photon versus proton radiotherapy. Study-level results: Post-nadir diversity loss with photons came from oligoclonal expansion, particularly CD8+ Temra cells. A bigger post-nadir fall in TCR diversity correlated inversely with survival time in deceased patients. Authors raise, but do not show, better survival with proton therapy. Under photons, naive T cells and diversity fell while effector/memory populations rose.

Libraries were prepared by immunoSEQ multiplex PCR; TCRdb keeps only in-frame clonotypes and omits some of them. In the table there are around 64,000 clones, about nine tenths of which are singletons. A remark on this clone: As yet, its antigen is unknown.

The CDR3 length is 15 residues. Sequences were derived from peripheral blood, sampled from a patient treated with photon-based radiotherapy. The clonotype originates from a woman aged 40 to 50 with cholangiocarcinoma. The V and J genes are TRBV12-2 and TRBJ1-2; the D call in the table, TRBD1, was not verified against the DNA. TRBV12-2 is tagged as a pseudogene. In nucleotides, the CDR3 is TGTGCAAGTCGCTTAGCAGGGGGTCGCCCCAGAGGCTACACCTTC. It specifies CASRLAGGRPRGYTF.